Described below is a single T cell receptor (beta chain) sequence and its context. Produced via immunoSEQ multiplex PCR; TCRdb's table is partial and in-frame only. The table has about 70,000 clones, 87% seen once; the top ten hold more than 15%. These data come from a study of blood T cell repertoires in COVID-19. This CDR3 is 16 amino acids long. With 0 bases clipped from V and 0 bases from J, the junction kept 4 bases outside the gene matches. The receptor was isolated from an elderly woman with acute or convalescent COVID-19. The specimen was peripheral blood. This rearrangement joins TRBV23-1 to TRBJ2-7, with 8 bases matching TRBD2. TRBV23-1 is labeled an ORF, and its function is uncertain. CDR3 residues: CASSQSERESSYEQYF. The CDR3 DNA sequence: TGCGCCAGCAGTCAATCTGAGCGGGAGAGCTCCTACGAGCAGTACTTC.